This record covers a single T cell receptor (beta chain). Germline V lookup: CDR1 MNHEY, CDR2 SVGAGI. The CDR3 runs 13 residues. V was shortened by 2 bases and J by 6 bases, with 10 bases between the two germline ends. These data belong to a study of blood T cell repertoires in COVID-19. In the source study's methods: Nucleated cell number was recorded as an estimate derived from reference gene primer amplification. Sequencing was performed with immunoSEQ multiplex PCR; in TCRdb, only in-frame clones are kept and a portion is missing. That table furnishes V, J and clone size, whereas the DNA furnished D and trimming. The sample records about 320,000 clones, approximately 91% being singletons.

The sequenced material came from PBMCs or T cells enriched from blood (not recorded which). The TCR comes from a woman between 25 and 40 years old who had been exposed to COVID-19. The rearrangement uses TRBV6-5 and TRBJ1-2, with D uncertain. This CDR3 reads CASSYAPPDGYTF. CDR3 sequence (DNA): TGTGCCAGCAGTTACGCTCCCCCGGATGGCTACACCTTC.